At least ten counts were recorded for the clone carrying this TCR beta chain. Unique molecular identifiers were incorporated when the TCRbeta library was constructed. One entry per CDR3 protein, called by TCRdb with MiXCR from the PCR reads. The sample contains hundreds of thousands of distinct CDR3 sequences, around 20% of which appear only once. This sample stems from a study of T-cell reconstitution after alpha-beta-depleted transplantation in children. V dropped 2 bases and J dropped 6 bases, with 7 bases sitting between them. Germline CDR1 and CDR2: SEHNR and FQNEAQ (reference sequence). The CDR3 length is 12 residues.

The sample consisted of PBMCs from the stem cell graft donor, taken from the stem cell graft. J is TRBJ1-1 and V is TRBV7-9; D possibly corresponds to TRBD1 (5 bases). This clonotype originated in a human donor who donated a stem cell graft to a child with acute lymphoblastic leukemia. CDR3 DNA: TGTGCCAGCAGCTTAAAGGGGTCTGAAGCTTTCTTT. It specifies CASSLKGSEAFF.